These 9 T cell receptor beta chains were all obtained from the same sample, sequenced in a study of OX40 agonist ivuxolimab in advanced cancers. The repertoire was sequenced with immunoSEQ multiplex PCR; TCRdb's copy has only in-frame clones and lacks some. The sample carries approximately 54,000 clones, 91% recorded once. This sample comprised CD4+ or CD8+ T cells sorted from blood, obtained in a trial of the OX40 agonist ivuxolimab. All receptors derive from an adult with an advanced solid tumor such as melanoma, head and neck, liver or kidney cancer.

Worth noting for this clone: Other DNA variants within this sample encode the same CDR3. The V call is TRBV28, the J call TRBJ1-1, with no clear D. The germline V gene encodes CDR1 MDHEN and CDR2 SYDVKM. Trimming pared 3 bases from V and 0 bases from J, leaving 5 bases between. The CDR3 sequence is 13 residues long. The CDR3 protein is CASSFPMNTEAFF. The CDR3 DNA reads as TGTGCCAGCAGTTTTCCTATGAACACTGAAGCTTTCTTT.

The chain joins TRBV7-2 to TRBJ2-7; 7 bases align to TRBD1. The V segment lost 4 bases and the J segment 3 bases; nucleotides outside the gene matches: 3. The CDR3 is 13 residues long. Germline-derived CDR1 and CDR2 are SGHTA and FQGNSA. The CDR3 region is CASSYSGGYEQYF. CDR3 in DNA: TGTGCCAGCAGCTACTCAGGGGGCTACGAGCAGTACTTC.

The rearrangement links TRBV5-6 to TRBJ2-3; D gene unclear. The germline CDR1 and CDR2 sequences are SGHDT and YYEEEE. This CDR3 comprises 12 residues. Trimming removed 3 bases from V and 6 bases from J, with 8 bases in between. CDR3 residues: CASSSLRDTQYF. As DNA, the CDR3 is TGTGCCAGCAGCTCGCTCAGGGATACGCAGTATTTT.

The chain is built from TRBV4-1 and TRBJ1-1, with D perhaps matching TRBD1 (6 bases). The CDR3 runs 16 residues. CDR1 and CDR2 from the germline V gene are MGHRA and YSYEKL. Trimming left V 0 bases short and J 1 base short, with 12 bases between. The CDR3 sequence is CASSQDPTGRNTEAFF. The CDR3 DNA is TGCGCCAGCAGCCAAGATCCTACAGGGAGGAACACTGAAGCTTTCTTT.

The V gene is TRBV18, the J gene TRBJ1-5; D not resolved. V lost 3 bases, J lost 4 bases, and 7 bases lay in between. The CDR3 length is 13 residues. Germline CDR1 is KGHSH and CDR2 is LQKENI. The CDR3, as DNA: TGTGCCAGCTCACCTGCCCGAAATCAGCCCCAGCATTTT. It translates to CASSPARNQPQHF.

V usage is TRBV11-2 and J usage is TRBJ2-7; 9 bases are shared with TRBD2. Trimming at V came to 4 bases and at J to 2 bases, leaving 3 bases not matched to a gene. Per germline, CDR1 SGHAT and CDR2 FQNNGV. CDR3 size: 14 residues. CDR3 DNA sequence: TGTGCCAGCAGCTATAGCGGGGGTACCTACGAGCAGTACTTC. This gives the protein CASSYSGGTYEQYF.

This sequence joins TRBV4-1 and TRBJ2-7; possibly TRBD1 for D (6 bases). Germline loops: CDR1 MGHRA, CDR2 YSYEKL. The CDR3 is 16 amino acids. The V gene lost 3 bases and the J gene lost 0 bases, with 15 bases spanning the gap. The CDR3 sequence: CASSHPAGEPSYEQYF. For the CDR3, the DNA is TGCGCCAGCAGCCACCCCGCAGGGGAACCCTCCTACGAGCAGTACTTC.

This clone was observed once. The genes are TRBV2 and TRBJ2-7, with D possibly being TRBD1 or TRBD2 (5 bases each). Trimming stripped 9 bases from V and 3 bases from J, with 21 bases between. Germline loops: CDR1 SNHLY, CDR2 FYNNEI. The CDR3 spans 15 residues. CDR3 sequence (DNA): TGTGCCAGTAAAAATTTCCGGGACGCATTCTACGAGCAGTACTTC. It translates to CASKNFRDAFYEQYF.

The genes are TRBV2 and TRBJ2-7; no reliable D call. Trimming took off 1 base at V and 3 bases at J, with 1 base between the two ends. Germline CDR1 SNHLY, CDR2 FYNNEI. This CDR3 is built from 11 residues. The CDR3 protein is CASSEGYEQYF. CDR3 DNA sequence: TGTGCCAGCAGTGAAGGCTACGAGCAGTACTTC.